The clone carrying this TCR beta chain was detected ten times or more. The antigen remains undetermined. Patients with ophthalmopathy all had a Clinical Activity Score of at least 3, a NOSPECS grade of at least 4 and duration under 3 months. Patients showing uncontrolled infection, other autoimmune disease, pregnancy or lactation were ineligible. Diagnoses used clinical symptoms, serum thyroxine and TRAb, thyroid ultrasound and orbital computed tomography. These data belong to a study of T cells in Graves' hyperthyroidism and ophthalmopathy. Findings and limits, study-wide: Among clonotypes expanded in thyroid above 0.001, most were also found in blood.

The V gene's germline CDR1 is DFQATT and CDR2 SNEGSKA (reference sequence). The length of the CDR3 is 19 residues. V was pared by 1 base and J by 4 bases, with 25 bases between. Amplification of TCR beta CDR3 regions used RNA as the template. TCR CDR3 underwent first-round RT-PCR with the HTBI primer set. In TCRdb, the multiplex PCR reads were re-called with MiXCR into one record per CDR3 protein. The data hold over 350,000 distinct CDR3 sequences, with about 18% observed a single time. J is TRBJ1-4 and V is TRBV20-1, with TRBD1 as a possible D gene (5 bases). The sequence was collected from a man between 18 and 35 years old with Graves' ophthalmopathy. Material: blood. CDR3 in amino acids: CSARVPVFGPGRGNEKLFF. For the CDR3, the DNA is TGCAGTGCTAGAGTCCCCGTTTTTGGCCCGGGACGGGGTAATGAAAAACTGTTTTTT.